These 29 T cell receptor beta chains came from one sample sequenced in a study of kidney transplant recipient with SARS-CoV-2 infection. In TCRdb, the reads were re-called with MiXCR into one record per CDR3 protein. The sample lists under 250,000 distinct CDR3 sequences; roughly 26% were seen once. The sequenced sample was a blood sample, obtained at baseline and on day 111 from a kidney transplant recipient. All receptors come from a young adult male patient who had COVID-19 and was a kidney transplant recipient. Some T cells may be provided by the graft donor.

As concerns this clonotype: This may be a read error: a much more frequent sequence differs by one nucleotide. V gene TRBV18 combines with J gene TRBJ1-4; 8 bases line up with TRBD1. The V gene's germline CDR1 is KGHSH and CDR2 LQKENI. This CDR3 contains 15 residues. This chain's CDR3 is CASSPLGQVNEKLFF. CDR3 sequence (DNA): TGTGCCAGCTCGCCACTGGGACAGGTGAATGAAAAACTGTTTTTT.

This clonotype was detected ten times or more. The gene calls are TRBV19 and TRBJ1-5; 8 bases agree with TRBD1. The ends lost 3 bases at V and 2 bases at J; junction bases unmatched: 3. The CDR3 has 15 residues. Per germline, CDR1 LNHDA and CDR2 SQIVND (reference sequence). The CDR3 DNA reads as TGTGCCAGTAGTATTCAGGGGGCGCGCAATCAGCCCCAGCATTTT. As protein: CASSIQGARNQPQHF.

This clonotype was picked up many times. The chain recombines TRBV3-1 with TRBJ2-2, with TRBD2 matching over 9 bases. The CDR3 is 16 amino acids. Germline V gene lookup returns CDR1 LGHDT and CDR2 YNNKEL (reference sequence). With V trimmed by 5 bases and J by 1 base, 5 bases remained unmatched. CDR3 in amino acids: CASSSRLAENTGELFF. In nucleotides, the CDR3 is TGTGCCAGCAGCTCCAGACTAGCGGAGAACACCGGGGAGCTGTTTTTT.

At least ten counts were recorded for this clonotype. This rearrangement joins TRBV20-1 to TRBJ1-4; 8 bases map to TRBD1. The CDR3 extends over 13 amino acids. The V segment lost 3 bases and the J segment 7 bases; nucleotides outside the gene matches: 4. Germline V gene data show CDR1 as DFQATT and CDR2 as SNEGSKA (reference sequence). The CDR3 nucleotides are TGCAGTGCTAGGACAGGGGTGGCTGAAAAACTGTTTTTT. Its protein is CSARTGVAEKLFF.

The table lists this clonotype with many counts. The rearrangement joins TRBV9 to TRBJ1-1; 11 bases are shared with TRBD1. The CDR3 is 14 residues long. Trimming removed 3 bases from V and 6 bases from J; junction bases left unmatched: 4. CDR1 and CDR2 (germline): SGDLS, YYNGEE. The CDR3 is CASSGTGGWAEAFF. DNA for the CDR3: TGTGCCAGCAGCGGGACAGGGGGCTGGGCTGAAGCTTTCTTT.

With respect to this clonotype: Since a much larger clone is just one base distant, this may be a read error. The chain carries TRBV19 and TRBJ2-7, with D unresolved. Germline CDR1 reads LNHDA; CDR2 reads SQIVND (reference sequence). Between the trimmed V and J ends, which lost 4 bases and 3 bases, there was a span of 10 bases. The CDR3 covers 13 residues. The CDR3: CASSRSADYEQYF. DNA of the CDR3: TGTGCCAGTAGTAGGAGCGCCGACTACGAGCAGTACTTC. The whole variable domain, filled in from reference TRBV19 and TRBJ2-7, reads DGGITQSPKYLFRKEGQNVTLSCEQNLNHDAMYWYRQDPGQGLRLIYYSQIVNDFQKGDIAEGYSVSREKKESFPLTVTSAQKNPTAFYLCASSRSADYEQYFGPGTRLTVT.

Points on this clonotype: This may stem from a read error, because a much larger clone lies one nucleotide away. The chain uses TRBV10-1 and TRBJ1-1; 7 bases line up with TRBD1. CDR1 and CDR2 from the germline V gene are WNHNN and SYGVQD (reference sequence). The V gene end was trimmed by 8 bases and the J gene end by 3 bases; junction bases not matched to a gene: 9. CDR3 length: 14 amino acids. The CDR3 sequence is CASGNRGPDTEAFF. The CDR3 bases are TGCGCCAGCGGTAACAGGGGTCCCGACACTGAAGCTTTCTTT.

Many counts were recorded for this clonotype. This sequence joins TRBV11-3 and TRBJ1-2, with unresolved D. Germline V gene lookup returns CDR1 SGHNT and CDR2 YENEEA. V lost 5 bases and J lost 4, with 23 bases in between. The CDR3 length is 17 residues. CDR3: CASSSVVDLGKTYGYTF. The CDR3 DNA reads TGTGCCAGCAGCAGCGTAGTCGATCTCGGAAAGACCTATGGCTACACCTTC.

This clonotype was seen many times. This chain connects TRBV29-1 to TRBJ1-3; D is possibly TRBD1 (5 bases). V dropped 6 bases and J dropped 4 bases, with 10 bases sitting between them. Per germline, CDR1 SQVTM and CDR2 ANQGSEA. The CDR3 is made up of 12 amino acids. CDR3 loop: CSVANRGNTIYF. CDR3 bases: TGCAGCGTCGCAAACAGGGGAAACACCATATATTTT.

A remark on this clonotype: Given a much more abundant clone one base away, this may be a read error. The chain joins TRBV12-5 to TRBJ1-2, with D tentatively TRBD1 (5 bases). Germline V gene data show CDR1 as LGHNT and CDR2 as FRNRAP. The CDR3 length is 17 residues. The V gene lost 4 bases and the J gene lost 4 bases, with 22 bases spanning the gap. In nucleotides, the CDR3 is TGTGCTAGTGGTTATAACCATTTGCAGGGAAAGGCCTATGGCTACACCTTC. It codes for CASGYNHLQGKAYGYTF.

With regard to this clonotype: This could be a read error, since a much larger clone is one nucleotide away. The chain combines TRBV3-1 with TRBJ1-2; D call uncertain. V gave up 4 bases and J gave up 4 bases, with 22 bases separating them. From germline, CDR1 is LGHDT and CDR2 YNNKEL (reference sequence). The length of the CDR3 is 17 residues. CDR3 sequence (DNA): TGTGCCAGCAGCCTTTGGTTCACCCTTCGAAGGACCTATGGCTACACCTTC. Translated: CASSLWFTLRRTYGYTF.

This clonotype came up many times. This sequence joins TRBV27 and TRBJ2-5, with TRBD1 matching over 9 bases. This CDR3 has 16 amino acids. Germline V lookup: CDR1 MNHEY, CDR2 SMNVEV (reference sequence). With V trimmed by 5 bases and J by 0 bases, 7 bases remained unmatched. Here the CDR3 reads CASSTGTGPNQETQYF. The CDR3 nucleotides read TGTGCCAGCAGTACCGGGACAGGGCCGAACCAAGAGACCCAGTACTTC.

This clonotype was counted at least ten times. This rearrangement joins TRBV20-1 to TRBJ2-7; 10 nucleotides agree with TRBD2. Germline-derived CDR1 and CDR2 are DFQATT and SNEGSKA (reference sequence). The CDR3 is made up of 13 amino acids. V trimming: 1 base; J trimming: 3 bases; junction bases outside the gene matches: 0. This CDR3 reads CSARGLAGYEQYV. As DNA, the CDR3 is TGCAGTGCTAGAGGACTAGCGGGCTACGAGCAGTACGTC.

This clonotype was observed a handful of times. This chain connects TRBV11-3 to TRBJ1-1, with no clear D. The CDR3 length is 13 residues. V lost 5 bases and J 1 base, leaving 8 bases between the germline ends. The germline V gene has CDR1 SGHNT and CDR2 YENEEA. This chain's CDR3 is CASSPIENTEAFF. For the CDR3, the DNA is TGTGCCAGCAGCCCAATTGAGAACACTGAAGCTTTCTTT.

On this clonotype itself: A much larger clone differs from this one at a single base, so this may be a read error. In DNA form, the CDR3 reads TGCGCCAGCAGCCAAGAGGAGAGGAACACTGAAGCTTCCTTT. Translated, it gives CASSQEERNTEASF. This chain connects TRBV4-1 to TRBJ1-1; D is unclear. The V gene's germline CDR1 is MGHRA and CDR2 YSYEKL. This CDR3 is 14 amino acids long.

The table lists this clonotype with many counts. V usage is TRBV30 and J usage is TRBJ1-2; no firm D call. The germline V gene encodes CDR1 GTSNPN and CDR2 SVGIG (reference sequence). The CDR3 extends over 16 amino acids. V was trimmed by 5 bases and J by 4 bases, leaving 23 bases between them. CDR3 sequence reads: CAWVVVRYRKTYGYTF. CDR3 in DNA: TGTGCCTGGGTGGTTGTGCGTTATAGAAAGACCTATGGCTACACCTTC.

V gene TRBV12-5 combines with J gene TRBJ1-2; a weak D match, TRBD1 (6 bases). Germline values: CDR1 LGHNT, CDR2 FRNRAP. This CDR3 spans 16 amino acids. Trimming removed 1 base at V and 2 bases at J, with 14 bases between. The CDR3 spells CASGLAISGANYGYTF. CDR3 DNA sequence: TGTGCTAGTGGTTTGGCAATATCGGGGGCGAACTATGGCTACACCTTC.

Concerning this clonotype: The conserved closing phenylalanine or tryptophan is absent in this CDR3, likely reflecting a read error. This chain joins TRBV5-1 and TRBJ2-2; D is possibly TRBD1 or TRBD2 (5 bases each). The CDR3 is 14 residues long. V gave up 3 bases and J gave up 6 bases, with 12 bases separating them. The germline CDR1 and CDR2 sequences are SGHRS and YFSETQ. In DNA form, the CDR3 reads TGCGCCAGCAGCTCGGGACGCGACGCCGGGGAGCTGTTTTCT. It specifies CASSSGRDAGELFS.

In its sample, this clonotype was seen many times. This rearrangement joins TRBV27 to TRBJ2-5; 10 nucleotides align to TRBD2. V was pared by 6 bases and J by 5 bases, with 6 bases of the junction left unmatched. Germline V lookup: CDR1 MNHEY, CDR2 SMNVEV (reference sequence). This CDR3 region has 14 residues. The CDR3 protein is CASREREGLETQYF. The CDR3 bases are TGTGCCAGCAGGGAGCGGGAGGGCCTCGAGACCCAGTACTTC.

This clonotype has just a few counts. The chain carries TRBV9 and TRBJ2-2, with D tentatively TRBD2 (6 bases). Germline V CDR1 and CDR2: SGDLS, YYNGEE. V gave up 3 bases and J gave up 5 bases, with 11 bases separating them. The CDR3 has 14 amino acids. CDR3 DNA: TGTGCCAGCAGCGGGCGTGGGGGGACCGGGGAGCTGTTTTTT. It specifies CASSGRGGTGELFF.

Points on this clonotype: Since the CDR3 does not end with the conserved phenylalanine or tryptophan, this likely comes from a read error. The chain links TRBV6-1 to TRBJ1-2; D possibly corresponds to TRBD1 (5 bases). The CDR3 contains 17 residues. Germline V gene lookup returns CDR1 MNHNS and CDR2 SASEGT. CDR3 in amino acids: CANSEQVLAFSNYGYTL. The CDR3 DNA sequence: TGTGCCAACAGTGAACAGGTGCTGGCTTTCTCTAACTATGGCTACACCCTC.

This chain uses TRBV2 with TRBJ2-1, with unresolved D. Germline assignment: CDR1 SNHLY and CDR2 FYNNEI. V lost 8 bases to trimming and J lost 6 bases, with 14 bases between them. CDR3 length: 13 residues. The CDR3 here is CASRRPLSNEQFF. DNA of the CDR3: TGTGCCAGCCGAAGACCCCTAAGCAATGAGCAGTTCTTC.

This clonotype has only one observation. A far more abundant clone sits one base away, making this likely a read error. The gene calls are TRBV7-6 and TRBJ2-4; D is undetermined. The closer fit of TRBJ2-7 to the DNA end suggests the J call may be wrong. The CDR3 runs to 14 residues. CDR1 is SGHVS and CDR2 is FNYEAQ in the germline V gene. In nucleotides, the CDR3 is TGTGCCGGCAGCTTAGTGACCCAGTCCTACGAGCAGTACTTC. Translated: CAGSLVTQSYEQYF.

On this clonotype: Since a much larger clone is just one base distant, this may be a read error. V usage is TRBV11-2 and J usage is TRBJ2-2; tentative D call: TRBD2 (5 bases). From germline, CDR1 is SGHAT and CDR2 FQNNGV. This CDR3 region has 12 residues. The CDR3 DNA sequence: TGTGCCAGCAGCCGTTGGTCCGGGGAGCTGGTTTTT. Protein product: CASSRWSGELVF. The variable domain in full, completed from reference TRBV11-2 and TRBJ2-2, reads EAGVAQSPRYKIIEKRQSVAFWCNPISGHATLYWYQQILGQGPKLLIQFQNNGVVDDSQLPKDRFSAERLKGVDSTLKIQPAKLEDSAVYLCASSRWSGELVFGEGSRLTVL.

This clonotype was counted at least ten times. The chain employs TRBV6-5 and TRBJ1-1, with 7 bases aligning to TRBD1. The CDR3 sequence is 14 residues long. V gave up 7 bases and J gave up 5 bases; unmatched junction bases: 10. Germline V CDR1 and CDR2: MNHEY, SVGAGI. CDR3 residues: CASTYRGTITEAFF. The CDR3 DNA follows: TGTGCCAGCACCTACAGGGGAACAATAACTGAAGCTTTCTTT.

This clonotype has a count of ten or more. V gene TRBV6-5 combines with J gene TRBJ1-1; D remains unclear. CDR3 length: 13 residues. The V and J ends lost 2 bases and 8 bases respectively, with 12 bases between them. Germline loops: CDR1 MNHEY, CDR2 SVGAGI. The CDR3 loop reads CASSYGVHSEAFF. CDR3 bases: TGTGCCAGCAGTTACGGAGTCCACTCCGAAGCTTTCTTT.

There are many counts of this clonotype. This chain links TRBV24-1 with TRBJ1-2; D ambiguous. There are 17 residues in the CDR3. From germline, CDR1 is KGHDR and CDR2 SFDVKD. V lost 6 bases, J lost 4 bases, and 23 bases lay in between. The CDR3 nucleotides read TGTGCCACCAGTAATCAAATTAGTACCAGAAAGACCTATGGCTACACCTTC. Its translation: CATSNQISTRKTYGYTF.

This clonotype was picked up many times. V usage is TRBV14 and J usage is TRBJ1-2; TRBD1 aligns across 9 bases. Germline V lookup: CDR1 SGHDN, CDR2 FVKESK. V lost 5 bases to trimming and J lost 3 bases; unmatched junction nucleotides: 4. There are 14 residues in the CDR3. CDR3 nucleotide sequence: TGTGCCAGCAGCTGGGACAGGGATTACTATGGCTACACCTTC. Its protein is CASSWDRDYYGYTF.

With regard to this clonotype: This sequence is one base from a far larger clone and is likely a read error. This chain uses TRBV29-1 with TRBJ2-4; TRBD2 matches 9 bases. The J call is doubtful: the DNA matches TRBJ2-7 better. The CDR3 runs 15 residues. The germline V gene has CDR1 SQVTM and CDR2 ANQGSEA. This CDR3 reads CSAEDPSSGTYEQYF. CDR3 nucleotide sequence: TGCAGCGCTGAAGATCCGTCTAGCGGGACCTACGAGCAGTACTTC.